This T cell receptor (beta chain) was found in a study of blood T cell repertoires in COVID-19. Study background: Acute-phase and convalescent COVID-19 samples originated in the United States, Italy and Spain.

Germline CDR1 MGHDK, CDR2 SYGVNS. The V gene end was trimmed by 6 bases and the J gene end by 7 bases; junction bases not matched to a gene: 3. The CDR3 covers 13 residues. A single count supports this clone. TCRdb's copy holds only in-frame clones and misses some; the assay was immunoSEQ multiplex PCR. The data hold fewer than 95,000 clones, with over 65% observed a single time. The V and J genes are TRBV25-1 and TRBJ2-1, with TRBD2 matching over 10 bases. The sequence came from an older man with COVID-19, enrolled during active disease. Material for sequencing was peripheral blood. The CDR3 loop reads CASRLSGGNEQFF. The CDR3 DNA sequence: TGTGCCAGCAGACTTAGCGGGGGGAATGAGCAGTTCTTC.